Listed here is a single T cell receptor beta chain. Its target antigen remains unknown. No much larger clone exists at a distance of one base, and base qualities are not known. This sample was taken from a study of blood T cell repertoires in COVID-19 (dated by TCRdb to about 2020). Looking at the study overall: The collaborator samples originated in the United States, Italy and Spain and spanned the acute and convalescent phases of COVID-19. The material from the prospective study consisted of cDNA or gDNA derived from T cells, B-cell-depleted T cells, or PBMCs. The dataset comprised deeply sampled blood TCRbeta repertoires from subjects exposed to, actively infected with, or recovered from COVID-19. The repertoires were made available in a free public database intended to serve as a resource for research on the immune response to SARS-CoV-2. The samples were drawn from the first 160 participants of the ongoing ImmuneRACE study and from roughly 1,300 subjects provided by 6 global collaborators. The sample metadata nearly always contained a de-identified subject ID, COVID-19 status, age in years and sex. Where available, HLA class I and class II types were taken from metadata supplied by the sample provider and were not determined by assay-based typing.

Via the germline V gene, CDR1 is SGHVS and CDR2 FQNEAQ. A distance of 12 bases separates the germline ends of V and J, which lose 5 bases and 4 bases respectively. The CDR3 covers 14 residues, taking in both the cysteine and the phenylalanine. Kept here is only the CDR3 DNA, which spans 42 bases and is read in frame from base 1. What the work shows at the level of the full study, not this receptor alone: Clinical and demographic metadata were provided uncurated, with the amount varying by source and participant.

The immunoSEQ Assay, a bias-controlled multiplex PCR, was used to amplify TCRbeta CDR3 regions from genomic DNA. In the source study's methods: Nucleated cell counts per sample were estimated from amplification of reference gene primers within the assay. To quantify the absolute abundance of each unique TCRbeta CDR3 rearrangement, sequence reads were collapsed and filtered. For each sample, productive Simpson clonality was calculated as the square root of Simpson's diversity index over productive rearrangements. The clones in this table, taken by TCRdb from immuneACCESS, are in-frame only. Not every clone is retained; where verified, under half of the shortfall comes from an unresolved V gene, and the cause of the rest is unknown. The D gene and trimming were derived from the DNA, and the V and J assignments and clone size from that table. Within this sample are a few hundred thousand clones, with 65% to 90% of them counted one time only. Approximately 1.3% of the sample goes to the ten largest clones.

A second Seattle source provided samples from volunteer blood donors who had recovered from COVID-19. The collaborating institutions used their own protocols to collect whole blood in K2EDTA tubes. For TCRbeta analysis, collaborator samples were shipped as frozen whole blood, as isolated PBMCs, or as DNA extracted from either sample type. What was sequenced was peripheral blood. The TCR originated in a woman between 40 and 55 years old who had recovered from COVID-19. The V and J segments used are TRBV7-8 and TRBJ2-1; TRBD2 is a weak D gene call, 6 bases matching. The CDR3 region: CASSLVGRYNEQFF. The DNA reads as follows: TGTGCCAGCAGCCTGGTGGGGAGGTACAATGAGCAGTTCTTC.